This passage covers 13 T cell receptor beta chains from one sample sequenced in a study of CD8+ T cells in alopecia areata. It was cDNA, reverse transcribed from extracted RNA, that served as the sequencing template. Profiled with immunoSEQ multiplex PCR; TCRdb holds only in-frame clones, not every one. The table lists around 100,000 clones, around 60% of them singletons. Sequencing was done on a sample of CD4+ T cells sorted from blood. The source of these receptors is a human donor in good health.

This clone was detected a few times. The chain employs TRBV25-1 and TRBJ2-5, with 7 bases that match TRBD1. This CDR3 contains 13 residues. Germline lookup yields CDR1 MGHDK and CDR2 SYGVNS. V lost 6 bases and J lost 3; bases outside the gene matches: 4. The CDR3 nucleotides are TGTGCCAGCAGGGTAGGGGGCAAAGAGACCCAGTACTTC. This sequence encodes CASRVGGKETQYF.

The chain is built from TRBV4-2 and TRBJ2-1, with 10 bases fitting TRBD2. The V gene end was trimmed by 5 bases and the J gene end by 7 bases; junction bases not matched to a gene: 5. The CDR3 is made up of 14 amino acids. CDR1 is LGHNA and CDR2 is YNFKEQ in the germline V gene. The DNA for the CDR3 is TGTGCCAGCAGCGCCCGGACTAGCGGTAATGAGCAGTTCTTC. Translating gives CASSARTSGNEQFF.

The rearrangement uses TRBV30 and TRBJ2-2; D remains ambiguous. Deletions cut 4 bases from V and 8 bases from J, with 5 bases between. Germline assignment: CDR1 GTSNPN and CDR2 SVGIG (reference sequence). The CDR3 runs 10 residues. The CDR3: CAWKGGELFF. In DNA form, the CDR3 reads TGTGCCTGGAAGGGTGGGGAGCTGTTTTTT.

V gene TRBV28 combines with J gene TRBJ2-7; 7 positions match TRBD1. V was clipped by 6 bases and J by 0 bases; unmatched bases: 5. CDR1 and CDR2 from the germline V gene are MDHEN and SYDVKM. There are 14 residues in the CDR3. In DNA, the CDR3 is TGTGCCAGCAGAGGGGGACAGTCCTCCTACGAGCAGTACTTC. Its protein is CASRGGQSSYEQYF.

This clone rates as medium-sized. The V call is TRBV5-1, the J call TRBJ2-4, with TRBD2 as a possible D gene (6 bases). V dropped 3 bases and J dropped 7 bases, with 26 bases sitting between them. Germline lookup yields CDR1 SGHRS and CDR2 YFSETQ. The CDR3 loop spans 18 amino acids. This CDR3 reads CASSSGLSSGRTGNIQYF. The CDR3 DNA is TGCGCCAGCAGCTCGGGACTTAGTTCGGGACGGACGGGGAACATTCAGTACTTC.

The CDR3 reads CSVGVDPGTEKLFF. CDR3 nucleotide sequence: TGCAGCGTTGGAGTGGATCCGGGTACTGAAAAACTGTTTTTT. The chain has TRBV29-1 and TRBJ1-4; the D is unclear. This CDR3 is built from 14 residues. The ends were cut back, 4 bases at V and 7 bases at J, with 16 bases in the middle. CDR1 is SQVTM and CDR2 is ANQGSEA in the germline V gene.

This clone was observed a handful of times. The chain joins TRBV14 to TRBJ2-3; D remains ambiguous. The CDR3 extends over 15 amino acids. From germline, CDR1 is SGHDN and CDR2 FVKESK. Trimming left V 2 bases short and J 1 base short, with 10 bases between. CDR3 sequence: CASSQRPSRTDTQYF. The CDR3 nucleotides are TGTGCCAGCAGCCAAAGGCCATCCCGCACAGATACGCAGTATTTT.

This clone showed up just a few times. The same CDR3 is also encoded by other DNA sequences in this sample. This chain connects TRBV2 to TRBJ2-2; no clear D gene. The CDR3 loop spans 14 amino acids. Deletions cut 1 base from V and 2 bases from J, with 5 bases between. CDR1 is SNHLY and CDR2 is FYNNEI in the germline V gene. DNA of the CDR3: TGTGCCAGCAGTGAAGTCGCAAACACCGGGGAGCTGTTTTTT. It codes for CASSEVANTGELFF.

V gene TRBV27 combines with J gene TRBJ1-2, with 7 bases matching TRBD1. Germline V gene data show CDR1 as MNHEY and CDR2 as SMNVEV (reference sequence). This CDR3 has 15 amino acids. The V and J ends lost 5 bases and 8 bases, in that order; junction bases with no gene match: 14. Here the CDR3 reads CASSTGQDPWEGYTF. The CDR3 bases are TGTGCCAGCAGTACCGGACAGGATCCCTGGGAAGGCTACACCTTC.

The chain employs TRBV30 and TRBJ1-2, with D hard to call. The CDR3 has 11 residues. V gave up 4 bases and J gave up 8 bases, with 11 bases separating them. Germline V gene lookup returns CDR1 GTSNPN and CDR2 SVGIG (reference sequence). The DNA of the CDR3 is TGTGCCTGGACGTTTCGAGGCGGCTACACCTTC. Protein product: CAWTFRGGYTF.

CDR3 region: CAWGRDRGRFGTGELFF. DNA of the CDR3: TGTGCCTGGGGCAGGGACAGGGGGCGTTTTGGGACCGGGGAGCTGTTTTTT. The chain uses TRBV30 and TRBJ2-2, with 12 nucleotides matching TRBD1. The V gene end was trimmed by 5 bases and the J gene end by 5 bases; junction bases not matched to a gene: 12. The CDR3 spans 17 residues. From germline, CDR1 is GTSNPN and CDR2 SVGIG (reference sequence).

DNA for the CDR3: TGTGCCAGCATGCAGAACCAAGAGACCCAGTACTTC. It yields the protein CASMQNQETQYF. This chain links TRBV2 with TRBJ2-5; D unresolved. Between the trimmed V and J ends, which lost 7 bases and 0 bases, there was a span of 6 bases. This CDR3 has 12 amino acids. From germline, CDR1 is SNHLY and CDR2 FYNNEI.

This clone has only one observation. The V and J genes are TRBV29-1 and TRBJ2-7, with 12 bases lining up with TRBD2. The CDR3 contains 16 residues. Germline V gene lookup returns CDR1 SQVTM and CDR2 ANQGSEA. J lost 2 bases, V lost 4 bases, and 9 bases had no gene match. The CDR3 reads CSVGVRTSGDPYEQYF. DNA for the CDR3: TGCAGCGTTGGGGTGCGGACTAGCGGGGATCCCTACGAGCAGTACTTC.